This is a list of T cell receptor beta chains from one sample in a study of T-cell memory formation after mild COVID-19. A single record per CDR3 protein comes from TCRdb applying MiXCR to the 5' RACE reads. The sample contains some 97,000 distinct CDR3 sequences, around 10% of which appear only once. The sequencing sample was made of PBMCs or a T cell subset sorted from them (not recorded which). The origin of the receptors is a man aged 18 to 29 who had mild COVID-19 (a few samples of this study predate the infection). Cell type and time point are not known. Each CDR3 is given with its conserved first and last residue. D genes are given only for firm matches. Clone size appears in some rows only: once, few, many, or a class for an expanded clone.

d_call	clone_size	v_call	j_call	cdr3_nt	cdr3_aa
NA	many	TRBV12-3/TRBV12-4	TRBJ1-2	TGTGCCAGCAGTCCCCGGGGTTGGGGGTACTATGGCTACACCTTC	CASSPRGWGYYGYTF
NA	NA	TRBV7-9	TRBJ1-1	TGTGCCAGCAGCCTTACCAGTGCTGAAGCTTTCTTT	CASSLTSAEAFF
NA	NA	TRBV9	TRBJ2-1	TGTGCCAGCAGCAGCCGGGACAACAATGAGCAGTTCTTC	CASSSRDNNEQFF
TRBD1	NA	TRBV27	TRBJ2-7	TGTGCCAGCAGCACCCCGGGACAGGGGACCTACGAGCAGTACTTC	CASSTPGQGTYEQYF
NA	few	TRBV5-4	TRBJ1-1	TGTGCCAGCAGCTTGTGGGGAGGGGATGAAGCTTTCTTT	CASSLWGGDEAFF
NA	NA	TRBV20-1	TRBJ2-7	TGCAGTGCTAGTCGGCAGAGTAGCTCCTACGAGCAGTACTTC	CSASRQSSSYEQYF
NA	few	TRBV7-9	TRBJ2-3	TGTGCCAGCAGCTCCGGGGAGAGCACAGATACGCAGTATTTT	CASSSGESTDTQYF
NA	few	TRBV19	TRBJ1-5	TGTGCCAGTAGTATGACCGGGAACAAAGGCAATCAGCCCCAGCATTTT	CASSMTGNKGNQPQHF
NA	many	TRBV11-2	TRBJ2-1	TGTGCCAGCAGTTATTACAATGAGCAGTTCTTC	CASSYYNEQFF
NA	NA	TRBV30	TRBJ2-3	TGTGCCTGGGTTCTTGCGGGGGCAACAGATACGCAGTATTTT	CAWVLAGATDTQYF
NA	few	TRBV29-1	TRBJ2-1	TGCAGCGTTGACGAGACCTACAATGAGCAGTTCTTC	CSVDETYNEQFF
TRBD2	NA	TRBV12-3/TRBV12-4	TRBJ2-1	TGTGCCAGCGTTGAGGGGAGCGGGGGGGCCCATGAGCAGTTCTTC	CASVEGSGGAHEQFF
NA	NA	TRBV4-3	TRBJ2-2	TGCGCCAGCAGCCAAGTCGAGGGCGTCGCCGGGGAGCTGTTTTTT	CASSQVEGVAGELFF
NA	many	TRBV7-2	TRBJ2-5	TGTGCCAGCAGCTTAGGGTCCCTGTTCCAAGAGACCCAGTACTTC	CASSLGSLFQETQYF
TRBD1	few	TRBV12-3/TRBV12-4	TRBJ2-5	TGTGCCAGCAGTGCCGACAGGGTTTGGGAGACCCAGTACTTC	CASSADRVWETQYF
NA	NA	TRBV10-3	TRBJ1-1	TGTGCCATCAAAGAGGGGATGAACACTGAAGCTTTCTTT	CAIKEGMNTEAFF
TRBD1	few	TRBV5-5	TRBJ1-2	TGTGCCAGCAGCCAGGACAGGGGGTATGGCTACACCTTC	CASSQDRGYGYTF
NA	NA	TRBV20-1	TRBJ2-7	TGCAGTGCTAGAGATATACGGGCACCGTACGAGCAGTACTTC	CSARDIRAPYEQYF
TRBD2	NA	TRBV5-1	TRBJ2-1	TGCGCCAGCAGCTTGGAAGCGGGGGCGGGGGAGCAGTTCTTC	CASSLEAGAGEQFF
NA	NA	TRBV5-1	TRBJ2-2	TGCGCCAGCAGCTTGGAAGGTCAGGATCGCGCCGGGGAGCTGTTTTTT	CASSLEGQDRAGELFF
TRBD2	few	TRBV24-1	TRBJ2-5	TGTGCCACCAGTGATTTAACTAGCGGGGATGAGACCCAGTACTTC	CATSDLTSGDETQYF
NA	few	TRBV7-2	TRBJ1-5	TGTGCCAGCAGCATCTCGGGGGCTCCCAATCAGCCCCAGCATTTT	CASSISGAPNQPQHF
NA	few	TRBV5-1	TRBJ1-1	TGCGCCAGCAGCTTGGGCCGTAATGAAGCTTTCTTT	CASSLGRNEAFF